This T cell receptor (beta chain) was found in a study of cytomegalovirus exposure and HLA in healthy donors. The CDR3 loop spans 16 amino acids. Germline CDR1 reads SQVTM; CDR2 reads ANQGSEA. V gave up 6 bases and J gave up 3 bases, with 20 bases separating them. Comment on this clone: Its antigen is undetermined.

Sequencing was performed with immunoSEQ multiplex PCR; in TCRdb, only in-frame clones are kept and a portion is missing. The sample lists hundreds of thousands of clones, more than 75% occurring once. Study-level results: Cytomegalovirus association was listed for about 180 TCR beta chains.

The V call is TRBV29-1, the J call TRBJ2-2; maybe TRBD2 (6 bases). The sequence came from a woman under 30 in good health and CMV-seropositive. Sequenced input: PBMCs. CDR3 region: CSVQLGGDPHTGELFF. Written as DNA, the CDR3 is TGCAGCGTCCAGCTCGGGGGAGACCCCCACACCGGGGAGCTGTTTTTT.